This T cell receptor beta chain was observed in a study of OX40 agonist ivuxolimab in advanced cancers. Study context: Patients were treated with intravenous ivuxolimab, dosed at 0.01 to 10 mg/kg and infused every 2 weeks. Points from the study as a whole: Both blood CD4+ and CD8+ T cells showed clonal growth by week 6 at 0.1 to 3.0 mg/kg. On average, a greater number of expanded clones characterised CD8+ T cells relative to CD4+. Several nonresponders also turned out to have low normalized T-cell clonal expansion.

TCRdb's table, derived via immunoSEQ multiplex PCR, lists solely in-frame clones and lacks some. The sample has some 45,000 clones; around 79% are singletons. In its sample, this clone was seen a few times. Its antigen is unidentified. V was pared by 10 bases and J by 3 bases, with 13 bases between. Germline V CDR1 and CDR2: MDHEN, SYDVKM. This CDR3 spans 13 amino acids. This chain joins TRBV28 and TRBJ1-5, with D perhaps TRBD1 (6 bases). This clonotype was obtained from an adult with an advanced solid tumor such as melanoma, head and neck, liver or kidney cancer. Source: CD4+ or CD8+ T cells sorted from blood, taken in a trial of the OX40 agonist ivuxolimab. The CDR3 loop reads CATKRDNNQPQHF. CDR3 coding DNA: TGTGCCACCAAACGGGACAACAATCAGCCCCAGCATTTT.